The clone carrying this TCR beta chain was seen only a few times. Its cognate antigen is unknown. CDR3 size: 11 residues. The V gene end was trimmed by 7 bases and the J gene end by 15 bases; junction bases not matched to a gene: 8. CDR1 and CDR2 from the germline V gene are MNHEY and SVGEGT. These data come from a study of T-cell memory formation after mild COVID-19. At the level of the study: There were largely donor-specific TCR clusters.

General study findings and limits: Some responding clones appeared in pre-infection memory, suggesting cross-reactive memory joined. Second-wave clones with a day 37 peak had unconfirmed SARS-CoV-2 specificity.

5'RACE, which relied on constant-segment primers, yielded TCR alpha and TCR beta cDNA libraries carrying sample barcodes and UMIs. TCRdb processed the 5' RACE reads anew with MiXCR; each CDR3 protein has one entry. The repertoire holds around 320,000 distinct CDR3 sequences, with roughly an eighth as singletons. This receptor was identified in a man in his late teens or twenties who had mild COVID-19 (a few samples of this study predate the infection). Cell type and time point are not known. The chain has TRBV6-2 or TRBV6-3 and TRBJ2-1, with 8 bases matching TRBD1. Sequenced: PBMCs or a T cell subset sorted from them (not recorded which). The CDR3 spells CASTQGAGRFF. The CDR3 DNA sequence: TGTGCCAGCACCCAGGGGGCCGGGAGGTTCTTC.